The 13 T cell receptor beta chains below were found in one sample sequenced in a study of OX40 agonist ivuxolimab in advanced cancers. Profiled with immunoSEQ multiplex PCR; TCRdb holds only in-frame clones, not every one. The table records about 27,000 clones, about 74% of them present only once. The specimen comprised CD4+ or CD8+ T cells sorted from blood, sampled in a trial of the OX40 agonist ivuxolimab. These receptors originate from an adult with an advanced solid tumor such as melanoma, head and neck, liver or kidney cancer.

This clone appeared a few times. The rearrangement uses TRBV14 and TRBJ1-1; D is perhaps TRBD1 (6 bases). The CDR3 covers 16 residues. Trimming left V 1 base short and J 6 bases short, with 18 bases between. Germline V gene data show CDR1 as SGHDN and CDR2 as FVKESK. The CDR3 bases are TGTGCCAGCAGCCAAGGTCCCGTCAGGGGTGGATCTGAAGCTTTCTTT. It specifies CASSQGPVRGGSEAFF.

The CDR3 nucleotides are TGTGCCAGTAGGGCTGGACAGGGAGATAATTCACCCCTCCACTTT. Its translation: CASRAGQGDNSPLHF. This chain connects TRBV21-1 to TRBJ1-6; the table's D gene call, TRBD1, was not cross checked with the DNA. TRBV21-1 is an annotated pseudogene. CDR3 length equals 15 residues.

The table lists this clone with a count of one. V is TRBV7-2 and J is TRBJ1-2; D remains unclear. CDR1 and CDR2 (germline): SGHTA, FQGNSA. Trimming cost V 3 bases and J 0 bases, with 8 bases left between them. This CDR3 spans 14 amino acids. The CDR3 spells CASSFSKANYGYTF. CDR3 in DNA: TGTGCCAGCAGCTTTAGTAAAGCTAACTATGGCTACACCTTC.

The rearrangement joins TRBV7-2 to TRBJ1-6; no clear D gene. The CDR3 contains 15 residues. Germline V CDR1 and CDR2: SGHTA, FQGNSA. Trimming removed 3 bases from V and 9 bases from J, with 15 bases in between. Written as DNA, the CDR3 is TGTGCCAGCAGCTTTTCTCTCGCAGAGACTTCACCCCTCCACTTT. This sequence encodes CASSFSLAETSPLHF.

The chain joins TRBV7-9 to TRBJ2-3; D is unresolved. In germline, CDR1 is SEHNR, CDR2 FQNEAQ (reference sequence). The length of the CDR3 is 13 residues. V was cut by 5 bases and J by 0 bases, with 6 bases left in between. This CDR3 reads CASSTSSTDTQYF. The CDR3 coding sequence is TGTGCCAGCAGCACGTCTAGCACAGATACGCAGTATTTT.

The J gene is TRBJ1-2, the V gene TRBV10-3, with 9 bases fitting TRBD1. This CDR3 is 13 amino acids long. Germline values: CDR1 ENHRY, CDR2 SYGVKD. Germline trimming cut 9 bases from V and 8 bases from J; bases unmatched to any gene: 10. CDR3 sequence: CAIWGDRVGGYTF. The CDR3 DNA sequence: TGTGCCATTTGGGGGGACAGGGTCGGAGGCTACACCTTC.

This chain joins TRBV21-1 and TRBJ1-2. TRBV21-1 is classified as a pseudogene. This CDR3 has 16 amino acids. The CDR3 region has the DNA TGTGCCAGCAGCAGGACGCAAGCTAGAGCTAACTATGGCTACACCTTC. It specifies CASSRTQARANYGYTF.

The J gene is TRBJ1-1, the V gene TRBV6-1, with 7 bases identical to TRBD1. Germline V gene sequence: CDR1 MNHNS, CDR2 SASEGT. This CDR3 spans 15 amino acids. J was trimmed by 7 bases and V by 0 bases; bases with no gene match: 8. The CDR3 nucleotides read TGTGCCAGCAGTGAAGCGGGGGGACAGTGGATTGAAGCTTTCTTT. This gives the protein CASSEAGGQWIEAFF.

The V gene is TRBV2, the J gene TRBJ1-1, with D possibly matching TRBD1 (5 bases). The CDR3 is made up of 17 amino acids. Germline-derived CDR1 and CDR2 are SNHLY and FYNNEI. Trimming shortened V by 6 bases and J by 0 bases, and 20 bases separated the two germline ends. CDR3 sequence (DNA): TGTGCCAGCAGCGCGGGTGTTCGGGGCTTCATGAACACTGAAGCTTTCTTT. This sequence encodes CASSAGVRGFMNTEAFF.

CDR3 region: CASSAGGQGFNEQFF. CDR3 nucleotides: TGTGCCAGCAGCGCGGGGGGACAGGGGTTCAATGAGCAGTTCTTC. The chain uses TRBV9 and TRBJ2-1; 10 positions match TRBD1. Trimming cost V 3 bases and J 6 bases; bases outside gene matches: 6. This CDR3 has 15 residues. CDR1 SGDLS and CDR2 YYNGEE come from the germline V gene.

This chain uses TRBV5-1 with TRBJ2-7, with a possible D match to TRBD1 (6 bases). Germline V gene lookup returns CDR1 SGHRS and CDR2 YFSETQ. Trimming shortened V by 2 bases and J by 7 bases, and 19 bases separated the two germline ends. The CDR3 runs to 15 residues. CDR3 sequence: CASSFRGDQTGEQYF. CDR3 bases: TGCGCCAGCAGCTTCAGGGGAGATCAGACTGGAGAGCAGTACTTC.

In its sample, this clone was seen a few times. V usage is TRBV15 and J usage is TRBJ2-3, with D maybe TRBD2 (5 bases). Trimming shortened V by 0 bases and J by 5 bases, and 6 bases separated the two germline ends. The CDR3 spans 13 residues. Germline V gene data show CDR1 as LNHNV and CDR2 as YYDKDF (reference sequence). Written as DNA, the CDR3 is TGTGCCACCAGCAGAGATCGGGGAGATACGCAGTATTTT. Protein sequence: CATSRDRGDTQYF.

The chain links TRBV12-5 to TRBJ2-1; no reliable D call. This CDR3 is 16 amino acids long. CDR1 is LGHNT, CDR2 FRNRAP, per germline. The germline V and J ends were trimmed by 4 bases and 0 bases, with 13 bases remaining between them. The CDR3 is CASGYVRTSSYNEQFF. The CDR3 DNA follows: TGTGCTAGTGGTTACGTTCGTACCAGCTCCTACAATGAGCAGTTCTTC. The full variable domain, with the rest looked up from reference TRBV12-5 and TRBJ2-1, is DARVTQTPRHKVTEMGQEVTMRCQPILGHNTVFWYRQTMMQGLELLAYFRNRAPLDDSGMPKDRFSAEMPDATLATLKIQPSEPRDSAVYFCASGYVRTSSYNEQFFGPGTRLTVL.